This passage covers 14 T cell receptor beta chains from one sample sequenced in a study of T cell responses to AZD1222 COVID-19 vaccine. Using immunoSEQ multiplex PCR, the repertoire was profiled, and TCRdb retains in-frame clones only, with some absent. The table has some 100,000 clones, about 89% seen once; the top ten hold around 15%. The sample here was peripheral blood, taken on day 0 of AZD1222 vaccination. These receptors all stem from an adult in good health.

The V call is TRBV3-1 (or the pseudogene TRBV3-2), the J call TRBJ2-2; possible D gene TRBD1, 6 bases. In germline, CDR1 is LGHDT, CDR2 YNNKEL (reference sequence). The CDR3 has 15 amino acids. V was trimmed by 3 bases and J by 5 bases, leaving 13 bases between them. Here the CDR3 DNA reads TGTGCCAGCAGCCAGAGGGGGAGAGGGACCGGGGAGCTGTTTTTT. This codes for CASSQRGRGTGELFF.

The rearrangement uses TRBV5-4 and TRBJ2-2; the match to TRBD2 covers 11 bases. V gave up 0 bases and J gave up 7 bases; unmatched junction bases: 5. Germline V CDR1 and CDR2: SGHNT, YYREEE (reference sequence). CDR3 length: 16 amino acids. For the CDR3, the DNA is TGTGCCAGCAGCTTGGGGGGGACTAGCGGTATCGGGGAGCTGTTTTTT. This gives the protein CASSLGGTSGIGELFF.

The CDR3 nucleotides read TGTGCCAGCAGCTTCATAGCGGGGAGGAACACCGGGGAGCTGTTTTTT. This translates into CASSFIAGRNTGELFF. The chain combines TRBV6-6 with TRBJ2-2; 8 bases map to TRBD2. The ends lost 6 bases at V and 1 base at J; junction bases unmatched: 7. Looked up from germline, CDR1 is MNHNY and CDR2 is SVGAGI (reference sequence). The CDR3 contains 16 residues.

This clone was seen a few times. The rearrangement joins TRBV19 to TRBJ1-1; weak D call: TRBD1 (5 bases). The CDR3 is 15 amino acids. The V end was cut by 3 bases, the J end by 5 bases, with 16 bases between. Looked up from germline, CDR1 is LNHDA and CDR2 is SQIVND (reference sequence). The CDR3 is CASSMSGGWGTEAFF. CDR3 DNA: TGTGCCAGTAGTATGTCCGGAGGGTGGGGGACTGAAGCTTTCTTT.

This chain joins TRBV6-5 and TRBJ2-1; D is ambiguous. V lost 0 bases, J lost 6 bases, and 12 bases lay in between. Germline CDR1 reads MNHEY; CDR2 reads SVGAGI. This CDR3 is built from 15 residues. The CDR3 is CASSYSALPRNEQFF. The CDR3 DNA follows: TGTGCCAGCAGTTACTCGGCATTGCCCCGCAATGAGCAGTTCTTC.

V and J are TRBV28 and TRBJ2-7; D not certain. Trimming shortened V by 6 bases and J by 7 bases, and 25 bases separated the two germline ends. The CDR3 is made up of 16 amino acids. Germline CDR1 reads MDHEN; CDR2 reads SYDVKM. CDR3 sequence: CASRSNRNSWNFEQYF. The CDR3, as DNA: TGTGCCAGCAGAAGTAATCGAAACAGTTGGAACTTTGAGCAGTACTTC.

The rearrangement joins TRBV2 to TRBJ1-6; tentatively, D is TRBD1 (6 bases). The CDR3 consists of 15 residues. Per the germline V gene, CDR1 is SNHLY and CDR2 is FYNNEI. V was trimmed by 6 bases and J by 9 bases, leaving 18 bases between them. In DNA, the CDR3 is TGTGCCAGCAGAGGGGGGGGAGGGTTGGCTTCACCCCTCCACTTT. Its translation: CASRGGGGLASPLHF.

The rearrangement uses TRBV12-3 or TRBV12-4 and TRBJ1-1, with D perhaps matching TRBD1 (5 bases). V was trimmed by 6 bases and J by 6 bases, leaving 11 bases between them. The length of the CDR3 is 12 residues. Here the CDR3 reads CASRGEVPEAFF. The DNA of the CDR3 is TGTGCCAGCAGAGGGGAGGTCCCTGAAGCTTTCTTT.

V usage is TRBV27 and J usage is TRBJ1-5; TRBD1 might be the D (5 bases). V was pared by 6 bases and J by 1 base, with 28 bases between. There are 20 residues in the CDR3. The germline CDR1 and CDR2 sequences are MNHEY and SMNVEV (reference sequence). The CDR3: CASRGLRGTGELWSNQPQHF. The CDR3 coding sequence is TGTGCCAGCAGAGGACTCAGAGGGACGGGGGAGCTATGGAGCAATCAGCCCCAGCATTTT.

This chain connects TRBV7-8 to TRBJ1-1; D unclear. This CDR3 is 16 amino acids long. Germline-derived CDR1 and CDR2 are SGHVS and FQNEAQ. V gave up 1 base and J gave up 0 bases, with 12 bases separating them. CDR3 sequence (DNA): TGTGCCAGCAGCTTAGTCTGGAGAAGGATGAACACTGAAGCTTTCTTT. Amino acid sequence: CASSLVWRRMNTEAFF.

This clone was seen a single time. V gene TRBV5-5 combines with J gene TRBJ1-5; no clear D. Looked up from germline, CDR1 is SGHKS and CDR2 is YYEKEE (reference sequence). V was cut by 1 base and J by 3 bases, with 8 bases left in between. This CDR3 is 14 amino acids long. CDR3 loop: CASSLWRTNQPQHF. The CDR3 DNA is TGTGCCAGCAGCTTGTGGCGAACCAATCAGCCCCAGCATTTT. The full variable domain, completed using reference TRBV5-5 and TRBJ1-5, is DAGVTQSPTHLIKTRGQQVTLRCSPISGHKSVSWYQQVLGQGPQFIFQYYEKEERGRGNFPDRFSARQFPNYSSELNVNALLLGDSALYLCASSLWRTNQPQHFGDGTRLSIL.

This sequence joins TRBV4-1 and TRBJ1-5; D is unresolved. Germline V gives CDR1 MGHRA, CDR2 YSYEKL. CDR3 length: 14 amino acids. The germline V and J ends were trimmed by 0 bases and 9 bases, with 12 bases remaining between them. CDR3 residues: CASSQDPQYPPQHF. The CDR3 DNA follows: TGCGCCAGCAGCCAAGATCCCCAGTACCCGCCCCAGCATTTT.

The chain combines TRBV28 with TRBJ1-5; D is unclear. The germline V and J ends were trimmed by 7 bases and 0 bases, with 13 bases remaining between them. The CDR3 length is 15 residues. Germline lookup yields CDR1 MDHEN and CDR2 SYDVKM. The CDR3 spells CASKLGSASNQPQHF. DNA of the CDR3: TGTGCCAGCAAACTAGGGTCCGCTAGCAATCAGCCCCAGCATTTT.

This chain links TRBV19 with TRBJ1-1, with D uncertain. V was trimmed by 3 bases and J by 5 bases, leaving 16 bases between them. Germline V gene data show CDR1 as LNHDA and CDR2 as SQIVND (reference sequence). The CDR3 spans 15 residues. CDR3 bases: TGTGCCAGTAGTATTAACAGCCTTACTGGGACTGAAGCTTTCTTT. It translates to CASSINSLTGTEAFF.